A selection of T cell receptor beta chains follows, all from one sample in a study of identical twins. Each CDR3 protein is one row after TCRdb ran MiXCR on the 5' RACE reads. Among roughly 1.6 million distinct CDR3 sequences listed, 32% were seen once. The specimen sequenced was cord blood. These receptors all come from a newborn girl in good health. Each CDR3 is given with its conserved first and last residue. A D gene is named only where the DNA matches it firmly. Only part of the rows carry a size: once, few, many, or a class if the clone is expanded.

. | . | TRBJ2-1 | TRBV7-2 | TGTGCCAGCAGCCTAGCCCCACAAACCCCTCGTGAGCAGTTCTTC | CASSLAPQTPREQFF
TRBD1 | . | TRBJ2-3 | TRBV18 | TGTGCCAGCTTAGAGGGGGCAGGCACAGATACGCAGTATTTT | CASLEGAGTDTQYF
. | few | TRBJ1-4 | TRBV4-1 | TGCGCCAGCAGCCAGAGTGTACCGGGTGCAGGGGAGGAAAAACTGTTTTTT | CASSQSVPGAGEEKLFF
TRBD2 | few | TRBJ2-7 | TRBV5-1 | TGCGCCAGCAGCTTGACTAGCGGGGGGTTAACCCACGAGCAGTACTTC | CASSLTSGGLTHEQYF
. | . | TRBJ2-5 | TRBV12-3/TRBV12-4 | TGTGCCAGCAGTTTACCGGCCGACAGGCCACCTCAAGAGACCCAGTACTTC | CASSLPADRPPQETQYF
. | few | TRBJ2-2 | TRBV3-1 | TGTGCCAGCAGCCAAGGTCTGAGGACCACCCTCACCGGGGAGCTGTTTTTT | CASSQGLRTTLTGELFF
. | . | TRBJ1-1 | TRBV21-1 | TGTGCCAGCAGGGACAGGGGTAGATTTGGCACTGAAGCTTTCTTT | CASRDRGRFGTEAFF
. | . | TRBJ1-6 | TRBV27 | TGTGCCAGCAGTTTACCTCAGGGGAATTCACCCCTCCACTTT | CASSLPQGNSPLHF
TRBD1 | . | TRBJ1-5 | TRBV6-5 | TGTGCCAGCAGTAACCAAAAAGCGGGACAGGGGTATCAGCCCCAGCATTTT | CASSNQKAGQGYQPQHF
. | . | TRBJ2-7 | TRBV10-3 | TGTGCCATCAGTCCACAGGGTTCCTACGAGCAGTACTTC | CAISPQGSYEQYF
TRBD2 | few | TRBJ2-7 | TRBV4-2 | TGTGCCAGCAGCCAAGCCTCTAGCGGGGTCTACAATGAGCAGTACTTC | CASSQASSGVYNEQYF
. | . | TRBJ2-1 | TRBV11-2 | TGTGCCAGCAGCACCCTCAGAGGGTATCTGACCCCTGAGCAGTTCTTC | CASSTLRGYLTPEQFF
. | once | TRBJ1-2 | TRBV7-9 | TGTGCCAGCAACTTGGGTGGCGCGGGCGGCTACACCTTC | CASNLGGAGGYTF
. | few | TRBJ1-2 | TRBV6-1 | TGTGCCAGCATGCCGGTAGCTGGTGGCTACACCTTC | CASMPVAGGYTF
TRBD1 | once | TRBJ1-3 | TRBV6-2/TRBV6-3 | TGTGCCAGCAGTCAACAGCGGGGACAGCTCTCTGGAAACACCATATATTTT | CASSQQRGQLSGNTIYF
. | . | TRBJ2-3 | TRBV10-2 | TGCGCCAGCAGTGATGGGCTCCGGACTTTTTTCACAGATACGCAGTATTTT | CASSDGLRTFFTDTQYF
. | few | TRBJ2-5 | TRBV2 | TGTGCCAGCAGTGAAGATCATCAAGAGACCCAGTACTTC | CASSEDHQETQYF
TRBD2 | . | TRBJ2-1 | TRBV9 | TGTGCCAGCAGCGGGGGGGGACTAGCGGAAATACACAATGAGCAGTTCTTC | CASSGGGLAEIHNEQFF
. | few | TRBJ2-5 | TRBV14 | TGTGCCAGTAGGGGGGGACTCCAAGAGACCCAGTACTTC | CASRGGLQETQYF
TRBD2 | few | TRBJ2-5 | TRBV3-1 | TGTGCCAGCAGCCAAGACCCAGCGGGAGTTGTAGAGACCCAGTACTTC | CASSQDPAGVVETQYF
TRBD2 | . | TRBJ2-1 | TRBV19 | TGTGCCAGTAGTATAATGGTGGCGGGGGGGTACAATGAGCAGTTCTTC | CASSIMVAGGYNEQFF
TRBD2 | few | TRBJ2-1 | TRBV20-1 | TGCAGTGCTAGGGGGAGGGAGTTTTTCAATGAGCAGTTCTTC | CSARGREFFNEQFF
TRBD1 | . | TRBJ1-2 | TRBV6-5 | TGTGCCAGCAGACACGGACAGGTTCCTAACTATGGCTACACCTTC | CASRHGQVPNYGYTF
TRBD2 | many | TRBJ2-7 | TRBV4-2 | TGTGCCAGCAGCCAGGCCGGGACTACCTACGAGCAGTACTTC | CASSQAGTTYEQYF
TRBD1 | . | TRBJ1-5 | TRBV10-2 | TGCGCCAGCACCGAGGCAGGGGGGATAGGTCAGCCCCAGCATTTT | CASTEAGGIGQPQHF
. | . | TRBJ2-7 | TRBV10-3 | TGTGCCATCAGTGAGGCTAAAGGCCTCCCCTACGAGCAGTACTTC | CAISEAKGLPYEQYF
TRBD2 | many | TRBJ2-1 | TRBV11-1 | TGTGCCAGCAGCCGCGGAGCGGGAATGTACAATGAGCAGTTCTTC | CASSRGAGMYNEQFF